The next 31 T cell receptor beta chains were all read from a single sample in a study of shared clonotypes between healthy human individuals. Data came from immunoSEQ multiplex PCR; TCRdb stores just in-frame clones and leaves some out. Of 650,000 to 700,000 clones in the sample, 90% were seen once. The sequencing sample was made of memory CD8+ T cells from PBMCs. Documented subset: CD45RO+ cells pooled with CCR7-negative TemRA cells. The source of these receptors is a man in his late teens or twenties in good health. Some clones in this sample may be carry-over from other donors' samples.

The CDR3 is CASRSGTPYNEQFF. CDR3 sequence (DNA): TGTGCCAGCAGATCCGGGACTCCCTACAATGAGCAGTTCTTC. V is TRBV28 and J is TRBJ2-1, with D tentatively TRBD2 (6 bases). The CDR3 has 14 amino acids. V lost 6 bases and J 2 bases, leaving 11 bases between the germline ends. Germline CDR1 MDHEN, CDR2 SYDVKM. The complete variable domain, with remaining parts taken from reference TRBV28 and TRBJ2-1, reads DVKVTQSSRYLVKRTGEKVFLECVQDMDHENMFWYRQDPGLGLRLIYFSYDVKMKEKGDIPEGYSVSREKKERFSLILESASTNQTSMYLCASRSGTPYNEQFFGPGTRLTVL.

V is TRBV4-2 and J is TRBJ2-5, with 10 positions matching TRBD2. CDR3 length: 17 residues. J gave up 4 bases and V 1 base, and 9 bases lay outside the gene matches. Germline V lookup: CDR1 LGHNA, CDR2 YNFKEQ. The CDR3 bases are TGTGCCAGCAGCCAAGGACTAGGGACTAGCGATAGAGAGACCCAGTACTTC. Protein sequence: CASSQGLGTSDRETQYF.

This clone was recorded once. The rearrangement joins TRBV6-5 to TRBJ2-7; a weak D match, TRBD1 (6 bases). Germline CDR1 is MNHEY and CDR2 is SVGAGI. V lost 2 bases and J lost 4, with 15 bases in between. The CDR3 is 15 residues long. CDR3 residues: CASSYGLPGVYEQYF. Here the CDR3 DNA reads TGTGCCAGCAGTTACGGGCTCCCAGGGGTATACGAGCAGTACTTC.

The chain employs TRBV30 and TRBJ2-3; TRBD2 matches 7 bases. The trim removed 2 bases at V and 2 bases at J, leaving 13 bases unmatched. The CDR3 consists of 17 residues. Germline-derived CDR1 and CDR2 are GTSNPN and SVGIG (reference sequence). The CDR3 reads CAWSIRPLADPTDTQYF. DNA for the CDR3: TGTGCCTGGAGTATACGACCCCTAGCGGATCCCACAGATACGCAGTATTTT.

This sequence joins TRBV27 and TRBJ2-7; D not resolved. The V gene lost 3 bases and the J gene lost 4 bases, with 10 bases spanning the gap. This CDR3 has 13 residues. Germline CDR1 reads MNHEY; CDR2 reads SMNVEV (reference sequence). In DNA form, the CDR3 reads TGTGCCAGCAGTTTCTCGGACGGATACGAGCAGTACTTC. Its translation: CASSFSDGYEQYF.

The V call is TRBV11-3, the J call TRBJ2-1, with 13 bases lining up with TRBD2. Germline lookup yields CDR1 SGHNT and CDR2 YENEEA. The CDR3 is made up of 16 amino acids. With V trimmed by 4 bases and J by 5 bases, 5 bases remained unmatched. The CDR3 reads CASSSPGLAGNNEQFF. For the CDR3, the DNA is TGTGCCAGCAGCTCCCCGGGACTAGCGGGGAACAATGAGCAGTTCTTC.

Only one count was recorded for this clone. This sequence joins TRBV7-3 and TRBJ1-6, with D maybe TRBD1 (5 bases). Germline loops: CDR1 SGHTA, CDR2 FQGTGA. The CDR3 totals 14 residues. Trimming took off 5 bases at V and 10 bases at J, with 15 bases between the two ends. CDR3 sequence (DNA): TGTGCCAGCAGCCCACTCGGGGCGGGCTCACCCCTCCACTTT. Amino acid sequence: CASSPLGAGSPLHF.

CDR3 region: CASSLDRDRPNSPLHF. In DNA form, the CDR3 reads TGCGCCAGCAGCTTGGATCGGGACAGGCCGAATTCACCCCTCCACTTT. V gene TRBV5-1 combines with J gene TRBJ1-6; TRBD1 matches 8 bases. Trimming at V came to 0 bases and at J to 7 bases, leaving 6 bases not matched to a gene. The germline V gene encodes CDR1 SGHRS and CDR2 YFSETQ. This CDR3 is 16 amino acids long.

The chain has TRBV28 and TRBJ1-5; no clear D. CDR3 size: 15 residues. Germline V gives CDR1 MDHEN, CDR2 SYDVKM. Trimming cost V 6 bases and J 4 bases, with 16 bases left between them. The CDR3 spells CASRTQDLANQPQHF. CDR3 DNA sequence: TGTGCCAGCAGGACCCAGGACCTGGCTAATCAGCCCCAGCATTTT.

As for this clone: The same CDR3 arises from other DNA sequences in this sample as well. This chain connects TRBV4-2 to TRBJ2-7; 10 bases fit TRBD2. CDR3 length: 14 amino acids. The V segment lost 3 bases and the J segment 3 bases; nucleotides outside the gene matches: 2. CDR1 LGHNA and CDR2 YNFKEQ come from the germline V gene. The CDR3 DNA reads TGTGCCAGCAGCCAGCCTAGCGGGGGCTACGAGCAGTACTTC. Translated, it gives CASSQPSGGYEQYF.

This rearrangement joins TRBV5-4 to TRBJ1-4; TRBD1 aligns across 8 bases. J was trimmed by 5 bases and V by 4 bases; bases with no gene match: 7. CDR1 SGHNT and CDR2 YYREEE come from the germline V gene (reference sequence). CDR3 length: 15 residues. The CDR3 DNA sequence: TGTGCCAGCAGCGCGACAGGGGCCCAGAATGAAAAACTGTTTTTT. Translation gives CASSATGAQNEKLFF.

This chain uses TRBV6-5 with TRBJ1-2; D gene uncertain. CDR3 length: 13 amino acids. The V end lost 5 bases, the J end lost 4 bases, and 11 bases lay between the germline ends. CDR1 is MNHEY, CDR2 SVGAGI, per germline. The CDR3 bases are TGTGCCAGCAGTAGCGAACTCAGCTATGGCTACACCTTC. It codes for CASSSELSYGYTF.

This clone appeared once. The chain employs TRBV6-1 and TRBJ2-2; TRBD2 agrees at 9 bases. The CDR3 extends over 18 amino acids. The V gene's germline CDR1 is MNHNS and CDR2 SASEGT. V lost 2 bases to trimming and J lost 7 bases; unmatched junction nucleotides: 14. The CDR3 loop reads CASSETLKASGTVGELFF. The CDR3 DNA sequence: TGTGCCAGCAGTGAAACCCTTAAGGCTAGCGGGACGGTCGGGGAGCTGTTTTTT.

V is TRBV27 and J is TRBJ2-3, with 9 bases lining up with TRBD2. Germline loops: CDR1 MNHEY, CDR2 SMNVEV (reference sequence). The length of the CDR3 is 19 residues. After removal of 6 bases from V and 0 bases from J, the junction contained 16 bases not matched to a gene. The CDR3 DNA is TGTGCCAGCAGCCCCGGGACTAGCAGACTACAGACGAGCACAGATACGCAGTATTTT. It yields the protein CASSPGTSRLQTSTDTQYF.

V and J are TRBV4-1 and TRBJ1-1; D may be TRBD1 (6 bases). The CDR3 runs to 18 residues. The germline CDR1 and CDR2 sequences are MGHRA and YSYEKL. The V end lost 3 bases, the J end lost 3 bases, and 23 bases lay between the germline ends. The CDR3 nucleotides read TGCGCCAGCAGCCATCCATACGGGACACCGTCTGTGGACACTGAAGCTTTCTTT. Its translation is CASSHPYGTPSVDTEAFF.

This clone appeared a few times. The chain is built from TRBV5-6 and TRBJ1-1; possibly TRBD1 for D (5 bases). This CDR3 contains 14 residues. Germline V gene lookup returns CDR1 SGHDT and CDR2 YYEEEE. V was shortened by 2 bases and J by 0 bases, with 8 bases between the two germline ends. CDR3 sequence: CASSFPGMNTEAFF. The CDR3, as DNA: TGTGCCAGCAGCTTCCCAGGGATGAACACTGAAGCTTTCTTT.

The J gene is TRBJ2-1, the V gene TRBV19; D is possibly TRBD1 (6 bases). CDR1 and CDR2 from the germline V gene are LNHDA and SQIVND (reference sequence). V dropped 5 bases and J dropped 5 bases, with 16 bases sitting between them. The CDR3 is 15 amino acids. The CDR3 protein is CASSLPGQNDNEQFF. As DNA, the CDR3 is TGTGCCAGTAGTCTACCGGGACAAAACGACAATGAGCAGTTCTTC.

This chain connects TRBV19 to TRBJ2-1, with 10 bases fitting TRBD2. After removal of 7 bases from V and 0 bases from J, the junction contained 9 bases not matched to a gene. The CDR3 has 17 residues. Germline-derived CDR1 and CDR2 are LNHDA and SQIVND (reference sequence). Here the CDR3 reads CASKRTSGGSSYNEQFF. The CDR3 DNA is TGTGCCAGTAAGCGGACTAGCGGAGGGAGCTCCTACAATGAGCAGTTCTTC.

The CDR3 is CASSTRQGRNTEAFF. The CDR3 bases are TGTGCCAGCAGCACTCGACAGGGGAGGAACACTGAAGCTTTCTTT. The rearrangement links TRBV7-3 to TRBJ1-1; TRBD1 matches at 8 bases. The CDR3 runs to 15 residues. V lost 5 bases and J lost 1; bases outside the gene matches: 6. Germline V lookup: CDR1 SGHTA, CDR2 FQGTGA.

The chain joins TRBV28 to TRBJ2-1; TRBD2 agrees at 7 bases. The CDR3 is 16 amino acids. From germline, CDR1 is MDHEN and CDR2 SYDVKM. The ends lost 4 bases at V and 7 bases at J; junction bases unmatched: 13. The CDR3 is CASSYTIAGLGNEQFF. In DNA, the CDR3 is TGTGCCAGCAGTTACACCATAGCGGGCCTAGGGAATGAGCAGTTCTTC.

The CDR3 protein is CASTIGTGVGNTIYF. DNA for the CDR3: TGTGCCAGCACGATCGGGACAGGGGTGGGAAACACCATATATTTT. The chain uses TRBV28 and TRBJ1-3; 10 bases align to TRBD1. Per germline, CDR1 MDHEN and CDR2 SYDVKM. This CDR3 is 15 amino acids long. The ends lost 7 bases at V and 4 bases at J; junction bases unmatched: 7.

The genes are TRBV15 and TRBJ2-3; D is uncertain. With 3 bases removed from V and 0 bases from J, the gap between germline ends came to 7 bases. Germline V lookup: CDR1 LNHNV, CDR2 YYDKDF (reference sequence). The CDR3 totals 14 residues. The CDR3 sequence is CATSSRSSTDTQYF. The CDR3 DNA is TGTGCCACCAGCAGCCGGTCCAGCACAGATACGCAGTATTTT.

This clone has a single count. The V gene is TRBV2, the J gene TRBJ2-7; 9 bases agree with TRBD1. Per the germline V gene, CDR1 is SNHLY and CDR2 is FYNNEI. Losses at the gene ends were 6 bases for V and 4 bases for J; bases not matched to a gene: 7. The CDR3 covers 14 residues. CDR3: CASRSGQGLYEQYF. DNA of the CDR3: TGTGCCAGCAGATCGGGACAGGGACTATACGAGCAGTACTTC.

The V and J genes are TRBV15 and TRBJ2-7; perhaps TRBD1 as D (6 bases). Between the trimmed V and J ends, which lost 8 bases and 2 bases, there was a span of 10 bases. Germline CDR1 is LNHNV and CDR2 is YYDKDF (reference sequence). This CDR3 region has 12 residues. Here the CDR3 DNA reads TGTGCCACCCAAGACAGGACCTACGAGCAGTACTTC. This codes for CATQDRTYEQYF.

The chain uses TRBV9 and TRBJ2-3; 10 bases map to TRBD2. This CDR3 has 15 amino acids. The junction had 7 bases not matched to a gene; V was cut back by 4 bases and J by 5 bases. Per germline, CDR1 SGDLS and CDR2 YYNGEE. The CDR3 reads CASSHSGTSVDTQYF. The CDR3 DNA reads as TGTGCCAGCAGCCACTCCGGGACTAGCGTAGATACGCAGTATTTT.

The chain recombines TRBV9 with TRBJ2-1; the match to TRBD2 covers 9 bases. The V gene end was trimmed by 0 bases and the J gene end by 9 bases; junction bases not matched to a gene: 10. From germline, CDR1 is SGDLS and CDR2 YYNGEE. CDR3 length equals 16 residues. CDR3 sequence: CASSVALAGGPSEQFF. The CDR3 DNA follows: TGTGCCAGCAGCGTAGCTTTGGCGGGAGGGCCTAGTGAGCAGTTCTTC.

This sequence joins TRBV10-3 and TRBJ2-3; D is unclear. Deletions cut 0 bases from V and 1 base from J, with 5 bases between. The CDR3 is 14 residues long. Per germline, CDR1 ENHRY and CDR2 SYGVKD. Written as DNA, the CDR3 is TGTGCCATCAGTGAGTCATTGGGCACAGATACGCAGTATTTT. Amino acid sequence: CAISESLGTDTQYF.

This clone was counted ten times or more. CDR3 nucleotides: TGTGCCAGCAGCTCTCGGACTAGCGGGTCTCCGTTCTTC. Protein sequence: CASSSRTSGSPFF. This sequence joins TRBV7-3 and TRBJ2-1; TRBD2 agrees at 11 bases. The trim removed 4 bases at V and 15 bases at J, leaving 8 bases unmatched. The CDR3 consists of 13 residues. From germline, CDR1 is SGHTA and CDR2 FQGTGA.

The chain links TRBV5-4 to TRBJ2-1; D may be TRBD1 (5 bases). This CDR3 is 12 amino acids long. CDR1 and CDR2 from the germline V gene are SGHNT and YYREEE (reference sequence). The V gene lost 4 bases and the J gene lost 14 bases, with 16 bases spanning the gap. This CDR3 is CASSGLTGREFF. In nucleotides, the CDR3 is TGTGCCAGCAGCGGGTTGACTGGCAGGGAGTTCTTC.

The rearrangement joins TRBV7-6 to TRBJ1-2, with D unclear. The CDR3 totals 13 residues. Germline CDR1 and CDR2: SGHVS and FNYEAQ. V was pared by 5 bases and J by 8 bases, with 15 bases between. CDR3 protein: CASSGRLSEGYTF. The CDR3 DNA reads as TGTGCCAGCAGCGGACGACTGTCTGAGGGCTACACCTTC.

The chain uses TRBV7-6 and TRBJ2-1; D is unresolved. The V and J ends lost 4 bases and 6 bases respectively, with 7 bases between them. From germline, CDR1 is SGHVS and CDR2 FNYEAQ. The CDR3 totals 12 residues. The CDR3 DNA reads as TGTGCCAGCAGCTGGAACCGCAATGAGCAGTTCTTC. Amino acids: CASSWNRNEQFF. The whole variable domain, filled in from reference TRBV7-6 and TRBJ2-1, reads GAGVSQSPRYKVTKRGQDVALRCDPISGHVSLYWYRQALGQGPEFLTYFNYEAQQDKSGLPNDRFSAERPEGSISTLTIQRTEQRDSAMYRCASSWNRNEQFFGPGTRLTVL.